A selection of T cell receptor beta chains follows, all from one sample in a study of blood T cell repertoires in COVID-19. Produced via immunoSEQ multiplex PCR; TCRdb's table is partial and in-frame only. The table lists about 300,000 clones, 70% to 90% of them singletons, with over 2% in the top ten. Sequenced material: PBMCs or T cells enriched from blood (not recorded which). Source of these receptors: a man aged 25 to 40 who had recovered from COVID-19. Each CDR3 is given with its conserved first and last residue. The D gene is left open where the match is weak. Expanded clones are given a class, and other clones once, few, many or no size at all.

v_call: TRBV7-8
d_call: TRBD1
clone_size: -
j_call: TRBJ1-2
cdr3_aa: CASSRTGQGAIFSYGYTF
cdr3_nt: TGTGCCAGCAGCAGAACGGGGCAGGGGGCTATCTTTAGCTATGGCTACACCTTC

v_call: TRBV5-1
d_call: -
clone_size: -
j_call: TRBJ2-7
cdr3_aa: CASSLGGLPVDEQYF
cdr3_nt: TGCGCCAGCAGCTTGGGGGGCTTGCCCGTTGATGAGCAGTACTTC

v_call: TRBV3-1/TRBV3-2
d_call: -
clone_size: -
j_call: TRBJ2-5
cdr3_aa: CASSQDRGTQYF
cdr3_nt: TGTGCCAGCAGCCAAGATCGGGGGACCCAGTACTTC

v_call: TRBV5-1
d_call: -
clone_size: -
j_call: TRBJ1-2
cdr3_aa: CASSLVGPGNGYTF
cdr3_nt: TGCGCCAGCAGCTTGGTCGGGCCAGGGAATGGCTACACCTTC

v_call: TRBV3-1/TRBV3-2
d_call: TRBD2
clone_size: -
j_call: TRBJ2-5
cdr3_aa: CASSHTSGGETQYF
cdr3_nt: TGTGCCAGCAGCCATACTAGCGGGGGAGAGACCCAGTACTTC

v_call: TRBV6-4
d_call: -
clone_size: -
j_call: TRBJ2-7
cdr3_aa: CASSEQGTGEQYF
cdr3_nt: TGTGCCAGCAGTGAACAGGGAACGGGCGAGCAGTACTTC

v_call: TRBV4-3
d_call: -
clone_size: -
j_call: TRBJ2-3
cdr3_aa: CASSQDVGLLTDTQYF
cdr3_nt: TGCGCCAGCAGCCAAGATGTAGGACTACTCACAGATACGCAGTATTTT

v_call: TRBV5-4
d_call: -
clone_size: -
j_call: TRBJ2-5
cdr3_aa: CASSSGGRGVQETQYF
cdr3_nt: TGTGCCAGCAGCTCTGGGGGCAGGGGAGTCCAAGAGACCCAGTACTTC

v_call: TRBV5-8
d_call: TRBD1
clone_size: -
j_call: TRBJ1-5
cdr3_aa: CASSPRTGVQPQHF
cdr3_nt: TGTGCCAGCAGCCCCCGGACAGGGGTTCAGCCCCAGCATTTT

v_call: TRBV9
d_call: -
clone_size: -
j_call: TRBJ2-1
cdr3_aa: CASSEGGGPHNEQFF
cdr3_nt: TGTGCCAGCAGCGAGGGAGGGGGGCCCCACAATGAGCAGTTCTTC

v_call: TRBV10-3
d_call: -
clone_size: -
j_call: TRBJ1-1
cdr3_aa: CAIRDPGVNTEAFF
cdr3_nt: TGTGCCATCAGGGACCCAGGGGTGAACACTGAAGCTTTCTTT

v_call: TRBV9
d_call: -
clone_size: few
j_call: TRBJ1-2
cdr3_aa: CASSEQGSYGYTF
cdr3_nt: TGTGCCAGCAGCGAACAGGGCAGCTATGGCTACACCTTC

v_call: TRBV27
d_call: TRBD1
clone_size: -
j_call: TRBJ1-2
cdr3_aa: CASSPGQGMYGYTF
cdr3_nt: TGTGCCAGCAGTCCCGGACAGGGAATGTATGGCTACACCTTC

v_call: TRBV6-1
d_call: -
clone_size: -
j_call: TRBJ1-6
cdr3_aa: CASSDREQYNSPLHF
cdr3_nt: TGTGCCAGCAGTGACCGCGAACAGTATAATTCACCCCTCCACTTT

v_call: TRBV5-6
d_call: TRBD2
clone_size: -
j_call: TRBJ2-2
cdr3_aa: CASSWQTSGGTGELFF
cdr3_nt: TGTGCCAGCAGCTGGCAGACTAGCGGGGGTACCGGGGAGCTGTTTTTT

v_call: TRBV18
d_call: -
clone_size: few
j_call: TRBJ2-6
cdr3_aa: CASSPGSGANVLTF
cdr3_nt: TGTGCCAGCTCACCAGGGAGTGGGGCCAACGTCCTGACTTTC

v_call: TRBV6-5
d_call: TRBD2
clone_size: -
j_call: TRBJ2-7
cdr3_aa: CASSYSRGGEQYF
cdr3_nt: TGTGCCAGCAGTTACTCGCGCGGGGGCGAGCAGTACTTC

v_call: TRBV11-2
d_call: -
clone_size: -
j_call: TRBJ1-2
cdr3_aa: CASSPVTLRGWGGYTF
cdr3_nt: TGTGCCAGCAGTCCCGTGACTTTAAGGGGATGGGGCGGCTACACCTTC

v_call: TRBV5-1
d_call: TRBD2
clone_size: few
j_call: TRBJ2-2
cdr3_aa: CASSPRQHSGGNTGELFF
cdr3_nt: TGCGCCAGCAGCCCGAGGCAACACAGCGGGGGGAACACCGGGGAGCTGTTTTTT

v_call: TRBV2
d_call: -
clone_size: -
j_call: TRBJ1-6
cdr3_aa: CASTNGDYNSPLHF
cdr3_nt: TGTGCCAGCACCAATGGAGACTATAATTCACCCCTCCACTTT

v_call: TRBV7-2
d_call: -
clone_size: -
j_call: TRBJ1-3
cdr3_aa: CASSHGAFSGNTIYF
cdr3_nt: TGTGCCAGCAGTCATGGGGCTTTCTCTGGAAACACCATATATTTT

v_call: TRBV4-1
d_call: TRBD1
clone_size: -
j_call: TRBJ2-5
cdr3_aa: CASTPAGQGGQETQYF
cdr3_nt: TGCGCCAGCACACCCGCCGGACAGGGGGGCCAAGAGACCCAGTACTTC

v_call: TRBV19
d_call: -
clone_size: -
j_call: TRBJ1-1
cdr3_aa: CASSSGQTWGTEAFF
cdr3_nt: TGTGCCAGTAGTAGCGGACAGACCTGGGGCACTGAAGCTTTCTTT

v_call: TRBV30
d_call: TRBD2
clone_size: -
j_call: TRBJ2-3
cdr3_aa: CAWSRTSGGADTQYF
cdr3_nt: TGTGCCTGGAGTAGGACTAGCGGGGGGGCAGATACGCAGTATTTT

v_call: TRBV5-1
d_call: -
clone_size: -
j_call: TRBJ2-3
cdr3_aa: CASSRDNTQYF
cdr3_nt: TGCGCCAGCAGCCGGGACAATACGCAGTATTTT

v_call: TRBV4-1
d_call: -
clone_size: once
j_call: TRBJ2-2
cdr3_aa: CASSQDRGRELFF
cdr3_nt: TGCGCCAGCAGCCAAGACCGAGGGAGGGAGCTGTTTTTT

v_call: TRBV15
d_call: -
clone_size: once
j_call: TRBJ1-4
cdr3_aa: CATGPTATNEKLFF
cdr3_nt: TGTGCCACCGGCCCCACCGCAACTAATGAAAAACTGTTTTTT

v_call: TRBV19
d_call: TRBD1
clone_size: -
j_call: TRBJ2-1
cdr3_aa: CASTDRVSYNEQFF
cdr3_nt: TGTGCCAGTACCGACAGGGTTTCCTACAATGAGCAGTTCTTC

v_call: TRBV7-8
d_call: TRBD2
clone_size: few
j_call: TRBJ2-2
cdr3_aa: CASSPIHLAGGTGELFF
cdr3_nt: TGTGCCAGCAGTCCCATCCACCTAGCGGGGGGGACCGGGGAGCTGTTTTTT

v_call: TRBV28
d_call: -
clone_size: many
j_call: TRBJ2-3
cdr3_aa: CASSLPTEITDTQYF
cdr3_nt: TGTGCCAGCAGTTTACCGACAGAGATCACAGATACGCAGTATTTT

v_call: TRBV5-6
d_call: -
clone_size: -
j_call: TRBJ2-6
cdr3_aa: CASSSTYYGANVLTF
cdr3_nt: TGTGCCAGCAGCTCGACCTACTACGGGGCCAACGTCCTGACTTTC

v_call: TRBV24-1
d_call: -
clone_size: -
j_call: TRBJ1-4
cdr3_aa: CATHIPVEKLFF
cdr3_nt: TGTGCCACCCACATTCCCGTCGAAAAACTGTTTTTT

v_call: TRBV19
d_call: -
clone_size: -
j_call: TRBJ1-1
cdr3_aa: CASSIKLHTEAFF
cdr3_nt: TGTGCCAGTAGTATCAAACTGCACACTGAAGCTTTCTTT